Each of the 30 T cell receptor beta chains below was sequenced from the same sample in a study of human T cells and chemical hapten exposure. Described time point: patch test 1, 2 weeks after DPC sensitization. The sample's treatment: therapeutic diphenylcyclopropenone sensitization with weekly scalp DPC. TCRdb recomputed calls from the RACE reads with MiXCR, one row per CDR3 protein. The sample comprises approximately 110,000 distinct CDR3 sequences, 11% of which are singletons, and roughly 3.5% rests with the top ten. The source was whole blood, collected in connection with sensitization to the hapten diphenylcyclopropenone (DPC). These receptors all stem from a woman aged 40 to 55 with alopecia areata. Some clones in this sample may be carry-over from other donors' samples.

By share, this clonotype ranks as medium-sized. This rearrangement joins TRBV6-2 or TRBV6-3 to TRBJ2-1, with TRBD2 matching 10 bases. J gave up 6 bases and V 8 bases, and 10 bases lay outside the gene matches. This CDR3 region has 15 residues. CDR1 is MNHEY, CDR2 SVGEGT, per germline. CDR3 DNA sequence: TGTGCCAGCCTAAGGGGGCTAGCGGGAGTCAATGAGCAGTTCTTC. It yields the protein CASLRGLAGVNEQFF.

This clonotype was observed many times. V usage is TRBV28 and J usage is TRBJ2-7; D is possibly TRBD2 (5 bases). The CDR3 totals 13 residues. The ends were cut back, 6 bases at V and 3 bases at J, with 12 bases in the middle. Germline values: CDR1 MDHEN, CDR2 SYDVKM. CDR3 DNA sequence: TGTGCCAGCAGCCGCGGACGGGACTACGAGCAGTACTTC. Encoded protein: CASSRGRDYEQYF.

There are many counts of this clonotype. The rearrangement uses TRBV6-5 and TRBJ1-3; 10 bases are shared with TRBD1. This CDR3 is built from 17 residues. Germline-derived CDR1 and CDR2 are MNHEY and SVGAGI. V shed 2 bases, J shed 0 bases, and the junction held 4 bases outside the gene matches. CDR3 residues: CASSYRDRGLSGNTIYF. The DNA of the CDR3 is TGTGCCAGCAGTTACAGGGACAGGGGCCTCTCTGGAAACACCATATATTTT.

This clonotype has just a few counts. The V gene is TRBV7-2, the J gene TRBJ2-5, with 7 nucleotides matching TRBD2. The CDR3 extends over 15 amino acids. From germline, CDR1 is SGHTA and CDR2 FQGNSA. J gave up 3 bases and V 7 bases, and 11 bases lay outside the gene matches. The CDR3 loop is CASTAEGLAEETQYF. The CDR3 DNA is TGTGCCAGCACCGCCGAAGGGCTAGCGGAAGAGACCCAGTACTTC.

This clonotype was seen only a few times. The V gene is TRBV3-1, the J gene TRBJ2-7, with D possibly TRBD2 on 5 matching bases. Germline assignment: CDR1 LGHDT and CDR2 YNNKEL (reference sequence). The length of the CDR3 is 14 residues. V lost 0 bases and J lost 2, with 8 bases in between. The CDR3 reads CASSQDIGAYEQYF. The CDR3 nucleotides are TGTGCCAGCAGCCAAGATATCGGGGCCTACGAGCAGTACTTC.

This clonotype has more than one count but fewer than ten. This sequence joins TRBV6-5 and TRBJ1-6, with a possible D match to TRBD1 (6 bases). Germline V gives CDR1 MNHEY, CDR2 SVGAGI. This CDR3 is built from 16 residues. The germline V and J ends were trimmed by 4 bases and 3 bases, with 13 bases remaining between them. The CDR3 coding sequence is TGTGCCAGCAGTTCCCCGGACAGTAACTATAATTCACCCCTCCACTTT. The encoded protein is CASSSPDSNYNSPLHF.

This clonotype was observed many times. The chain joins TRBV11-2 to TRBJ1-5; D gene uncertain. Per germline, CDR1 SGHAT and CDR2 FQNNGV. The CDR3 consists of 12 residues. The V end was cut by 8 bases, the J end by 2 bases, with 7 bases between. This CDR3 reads CASDGGNQPQHF. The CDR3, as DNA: TGTGCCAGCGATGGAGGCAATCAGCCCCAGCATTTT.

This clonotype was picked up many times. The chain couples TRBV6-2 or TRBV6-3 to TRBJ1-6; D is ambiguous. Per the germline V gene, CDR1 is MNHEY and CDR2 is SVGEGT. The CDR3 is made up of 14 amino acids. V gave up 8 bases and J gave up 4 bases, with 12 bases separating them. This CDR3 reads CASGYSSYNSPLHF. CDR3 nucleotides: TGTGCCAGCGGATATTCCTCTTATAATTCACCCCTCCACTTT.

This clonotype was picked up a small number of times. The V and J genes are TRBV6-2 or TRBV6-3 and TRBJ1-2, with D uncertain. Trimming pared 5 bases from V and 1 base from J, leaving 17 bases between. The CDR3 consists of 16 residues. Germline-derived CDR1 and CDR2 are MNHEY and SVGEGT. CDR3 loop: CASSPLEDPFNYGYTF. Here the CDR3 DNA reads TGTGCCAGCAGTCCGCTAGAAGACCCTTTTAACTATGGCTACACCTTC.

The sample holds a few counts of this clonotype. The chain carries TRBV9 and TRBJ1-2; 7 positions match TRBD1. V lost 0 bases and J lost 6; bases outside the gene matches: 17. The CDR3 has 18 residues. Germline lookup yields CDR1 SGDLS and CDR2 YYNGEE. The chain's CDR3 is CASSVDPGTAPPIDGYTF. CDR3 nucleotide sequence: TGTGCCAGCAGCGTAGACCCCGGGACAGCCCCGCCTATCGATGGCTACACCTTC.

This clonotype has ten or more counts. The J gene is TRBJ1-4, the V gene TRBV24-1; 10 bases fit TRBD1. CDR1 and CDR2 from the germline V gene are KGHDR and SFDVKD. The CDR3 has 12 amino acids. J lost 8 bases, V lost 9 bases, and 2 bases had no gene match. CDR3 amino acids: CATRGQGEKLFF. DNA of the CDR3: TGTGCCACCCGGGGACAGGGGGAAAAACTGTTTTTT.

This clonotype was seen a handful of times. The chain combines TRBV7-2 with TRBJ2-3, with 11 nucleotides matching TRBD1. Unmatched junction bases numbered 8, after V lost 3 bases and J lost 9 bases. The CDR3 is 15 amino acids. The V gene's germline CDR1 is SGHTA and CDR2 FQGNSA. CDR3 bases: TGTGCCAGCAGCTTGGGTCCGGGGACAGGGGGGACGCAGTATTTT. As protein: CASSLGPGTGGTQYF.

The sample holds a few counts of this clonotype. DNA of the CDR3: TGCAGTGCTAGTAGAATGAACACTGAAGCTTTCTTT. This sequence encodes CSASRMNTEAFF. The chain combines TRBV20-1 with TRBJ1-1, with unresolved D. In germline, CDR1 is DFQATT, CDR2 SNEGSKA (reference sequence). Trimming stripped 3 bases from V and 0 bases from J, with 5 bases between. This CDR3 contains 12 residues.

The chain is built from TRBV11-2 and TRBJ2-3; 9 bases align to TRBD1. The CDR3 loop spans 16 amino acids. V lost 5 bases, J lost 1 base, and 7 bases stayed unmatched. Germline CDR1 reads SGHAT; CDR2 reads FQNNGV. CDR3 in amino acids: CASSHSTGGGTDTQYF. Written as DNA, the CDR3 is TGTGCCAGCAGCCACTCGACAGGGGGTGGCACAGATACGCAGTATTTT. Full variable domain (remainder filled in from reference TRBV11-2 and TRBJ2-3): EAGVAQSPRYKIIEKRQSVAFWCNPISGHATLYWYQQILGQGPKLLIQFQNNGVVDDSQLPKDRFSAERLKGVDSTLKIQPAKLEDSAVYLCASSHSTGGGTDTQYFGPGTRLTVL.

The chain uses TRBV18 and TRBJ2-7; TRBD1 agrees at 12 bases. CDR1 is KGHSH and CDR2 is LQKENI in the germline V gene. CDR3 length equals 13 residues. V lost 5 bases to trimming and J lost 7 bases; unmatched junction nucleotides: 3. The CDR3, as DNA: TGTGCCAGCTCAGGGGACAGGGGGCAAGAGCAGTACTTC. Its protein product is CASSGDRGQEQYF. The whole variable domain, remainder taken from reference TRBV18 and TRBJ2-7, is NAGVMQNPRHLVRRRGQEARLRCSPMKGHSHVYWYRQLPEEGLKFMVYLQKENIIDESGMPKERFSAEFPKEGPSILRIQQVVRGDSAAYFCASSGDRGQEQYFGPGTRLTVT.

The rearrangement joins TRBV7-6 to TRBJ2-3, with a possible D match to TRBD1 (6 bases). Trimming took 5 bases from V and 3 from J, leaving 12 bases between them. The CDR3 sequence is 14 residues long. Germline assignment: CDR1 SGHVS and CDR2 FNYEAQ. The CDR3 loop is CASSQRQATDTQYF. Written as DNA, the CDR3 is TGTGCCAGCAGCCAAAGACAGGCTACAGATACGCAGTATTTT. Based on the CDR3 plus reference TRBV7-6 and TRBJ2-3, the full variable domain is GAGVSQSPRYKVTKRGQDVALRCDPISGHVSLYWYRQALGQGPEFLTYFNYEAQQDKSGLPNDRFSAERPEGSISTLTIQRTEQRDSAMYRCASSQRQATDTQYFGPGTRLTVL.

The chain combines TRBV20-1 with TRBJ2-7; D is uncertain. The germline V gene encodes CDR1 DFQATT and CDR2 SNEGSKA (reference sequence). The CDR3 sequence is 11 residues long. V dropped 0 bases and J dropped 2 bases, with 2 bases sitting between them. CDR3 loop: CSARDAYEQYF. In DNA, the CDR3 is TGCAGTGCTAGAGACGCCTACGAGCAGTACTTC.

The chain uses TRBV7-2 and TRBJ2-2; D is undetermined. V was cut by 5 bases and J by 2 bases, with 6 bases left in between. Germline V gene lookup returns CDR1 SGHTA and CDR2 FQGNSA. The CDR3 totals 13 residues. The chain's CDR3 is CASSVYNTGELFF. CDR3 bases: TGTGCCAGCAGCGTCTATAACACCGGGGAGCTGTTTTTT.

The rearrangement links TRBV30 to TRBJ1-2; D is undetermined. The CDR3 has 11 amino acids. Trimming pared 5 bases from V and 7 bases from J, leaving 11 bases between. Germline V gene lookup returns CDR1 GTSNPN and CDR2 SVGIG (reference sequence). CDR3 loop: CAWGNQVGYTF. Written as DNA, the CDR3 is TGTGCCTGGGGGAACCAAGTTGGCTACACCTTC.

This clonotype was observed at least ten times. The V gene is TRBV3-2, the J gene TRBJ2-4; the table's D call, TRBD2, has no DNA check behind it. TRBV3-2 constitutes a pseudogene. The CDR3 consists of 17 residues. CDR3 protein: CASSPLLAGVAKNIQYF. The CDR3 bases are TGTGCCAGCAGCCCTCTACTAGCGGGAGTAGCCAAAAACATTCAGTACTTC.

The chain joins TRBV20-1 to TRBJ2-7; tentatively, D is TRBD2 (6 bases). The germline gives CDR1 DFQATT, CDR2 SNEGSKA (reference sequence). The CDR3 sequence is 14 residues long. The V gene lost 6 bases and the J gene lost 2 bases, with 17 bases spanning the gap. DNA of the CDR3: TGCAGTGCCCATAGCGGCTACGATCCCTACGAGCAGTACTTC. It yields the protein CSAHSGYDPYEQYF.

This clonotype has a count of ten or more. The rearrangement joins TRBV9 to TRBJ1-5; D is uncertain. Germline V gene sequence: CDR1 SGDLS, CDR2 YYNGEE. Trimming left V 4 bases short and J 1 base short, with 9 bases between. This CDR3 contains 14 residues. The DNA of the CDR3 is TGTGCCAGCAGCAAAGGGAACAGCAATCAGCCCCAGCATTTT. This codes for CASSKGNSNQPQHF.

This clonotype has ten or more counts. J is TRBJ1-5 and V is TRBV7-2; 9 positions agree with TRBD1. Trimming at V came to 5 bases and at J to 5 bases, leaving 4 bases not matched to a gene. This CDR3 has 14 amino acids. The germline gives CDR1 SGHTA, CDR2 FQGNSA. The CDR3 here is CASSGRTGDQPQHF. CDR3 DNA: TGTGCCAGCAGCGGGAGGACAGGGGATCAGCCCCAGCATTTT.

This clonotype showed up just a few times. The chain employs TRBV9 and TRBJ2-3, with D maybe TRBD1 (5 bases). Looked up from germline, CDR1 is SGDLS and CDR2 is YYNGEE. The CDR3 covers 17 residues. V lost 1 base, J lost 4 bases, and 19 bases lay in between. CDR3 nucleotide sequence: TGTGCCAGCAGCGTAAATACCGCGGTCGGACATCCAGATACGCAGTATTTT. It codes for CASSVNTAVGHPDTQYF.

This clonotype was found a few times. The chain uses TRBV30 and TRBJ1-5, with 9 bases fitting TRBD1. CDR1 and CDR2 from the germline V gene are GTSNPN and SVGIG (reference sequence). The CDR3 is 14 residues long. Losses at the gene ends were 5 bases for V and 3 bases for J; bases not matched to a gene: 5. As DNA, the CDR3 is TGTGCCTGGGCGGACAGGGGCATCAATCAGCCCCAGCATTTT. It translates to CAWADRGINQPQHF.

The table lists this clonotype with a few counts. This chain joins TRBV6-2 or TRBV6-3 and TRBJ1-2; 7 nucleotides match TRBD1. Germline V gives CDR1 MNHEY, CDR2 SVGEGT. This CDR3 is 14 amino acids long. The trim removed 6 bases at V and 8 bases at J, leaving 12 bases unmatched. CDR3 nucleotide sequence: TGTGCCAGCAGCCTTCTAAAGACAGGGAGCGGCTACACCTTC. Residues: CASSLLKTGSGYTF.

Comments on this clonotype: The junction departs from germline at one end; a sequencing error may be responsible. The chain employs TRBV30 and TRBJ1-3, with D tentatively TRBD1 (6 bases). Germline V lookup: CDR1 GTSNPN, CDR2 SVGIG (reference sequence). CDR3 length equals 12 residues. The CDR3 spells CLGGASGNTIYF. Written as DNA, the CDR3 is TGCCTGGGGGGGGCCTCTGGAAACACCATATATTTT.

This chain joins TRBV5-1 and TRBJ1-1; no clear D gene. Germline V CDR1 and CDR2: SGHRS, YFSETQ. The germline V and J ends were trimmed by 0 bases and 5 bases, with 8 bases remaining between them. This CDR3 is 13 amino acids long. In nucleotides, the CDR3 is TGCGCCAGCAGCTTGGCCGTGGAGACTGAAGCTTTCTTT. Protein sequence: CASSLAVETEAFF.

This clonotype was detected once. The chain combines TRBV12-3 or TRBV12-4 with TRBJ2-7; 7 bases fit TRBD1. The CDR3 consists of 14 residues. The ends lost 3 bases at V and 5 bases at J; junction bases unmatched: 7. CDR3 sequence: CASSLLQGLHEQYF. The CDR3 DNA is TGTGCCAGCAGTTTGTTACAGGGGCTACACGAGCAGTACTTC.

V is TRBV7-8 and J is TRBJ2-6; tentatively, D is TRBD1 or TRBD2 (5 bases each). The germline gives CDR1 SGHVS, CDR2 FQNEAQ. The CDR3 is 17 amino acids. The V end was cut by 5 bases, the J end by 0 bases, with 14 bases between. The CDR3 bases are TGTGCCAGCAGCGGCTCGGGACGGAGCTCTGGGGCCAACGTCCTGACTTTC. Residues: CASSGSGRSSGANVLTF. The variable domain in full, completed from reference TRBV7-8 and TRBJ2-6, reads GAGVSQSPRYKVAKRGQDVALRCDPISGHVSLFWYQQALGQGPEFLTYFQNEAQLDKSGLPSDRFFAERPEGSVSTLKIQRTQQEDSAVYLCASSGSGRSSGANVLTFGAGSRLTVL.